One and the same sample provided the 17 T cell receptor beta chains below, sequenced in a study of circulating CD8 cells and anti-PD-1 response in melanoma. The QIAseq Immune Repertoire TCR panel built the libraries from around 15 ng of total RNA. TCRdb fed the reads into MiXCR, producing one record per CDR3 protein. The sample yields several hundred distinct CDR3 sequences, roughly 13% seen once. Sorting of live CD3+CD8+TCRalphabeta+ cells by PD-1 and/or TIGIT gave four subsets. This specimen was CD8+ T cells from PBMCs, taken at baseline or after one month of anti-PD-1 therapy (not recorded which). These receptors originate from a human donor with melanoma.

By share, this clonotype ranks as medium-sized. The V call is TRBV19, the J call TRBJ1-2, with 9 nucleotides matching TRBD1. Germline V CDR1 and CDR2: LNHDA, SQIVND (reference sequence). The CDR3 extends over 12 amino acids. V trimming: 7 bases; J trimming: 7 bases; junction bases outside the gene matches: 4. CDR3 bases: TGTGCCAGTATAAGGACAGGGGTTGGCTACACCTTC. Protein product: CASIRTGVGYTF.

Sample share makes this clonotype medium-sized. The CDR3 loop is CASSVQLGSSTDTQYF. CDR3 bases: TGTGCCAGCAGTGTGCAGCTGGGGAGTAGCACAGATACGCAGTATTTT. The chain recombines TRBV2 with TRBJ2-3; perhaps TRBD2 as D (5 bases). Germline assignment: CDR1 SNHLY and CDR2 FYNNEI. The length of the CDR3 is 16 residues. V dropped 4 bases and J dropped 0 bases, with 14 bases sitting between them.

In its sample, this clonotype is large (0.1 to 1%). The rearrangement uses TRBV11-3 and TRBJ2-3, with TRBD2 matching over 8 bases. Germline V gives CDR1 SGHNT, CDR2 YENEEA. The trim removed 8 bases at V and 1 base at J, leaving 11 bases unmatched. The CDR3 is 16 amino acids. The CDR3 is CASSSREGGRTDTQYF. The CDR3 DNA follows: TGTGCCAGCTCCAGTCGGGAGGGGGGCCGCACAGATACGCAGTATTTT.

This clonotype qualifies as medium-sized. This sequence joins TRBV16 and TRBJ1-1, with unresolved D. Trimming removed 0 bases from V and 0 bases from J, with 11 bases in between. The V gene's germline CDR1 is KGHSY and CDR2 FQNENV. This CDR3 is 16 amino acids long. CDR3 sequence (DNA): TGTGCCAGCAGCCAATCTTATCACACCGTGAACACTGAAGCTTTCTTT. Protein: CASSQSYHTVNTEAFF.

In its sample, this clonotype ranks as medium-sized (0.01 to 0.1%). The J gene is TRBJ2-1, the V gene TRBV27, with 8 bases lining up with TRBD1. This CDR3 contains 15 residues. V was pared by 2 bases and J by 8 bases, with 8 bases of the junction left unmatched. Germline V lookup: CDR1 MNHEY, CDR2 SMNVEV (reference sequence). CDR3 sequence reads: CASSLMDRAFDEQFF. For the CDR3, the DNA is TGTGCCAGCAGTTTAATGGACAGGGCATTCGATGAGCAGTTCTTC.

This clonotype is medium-sized (0.01 to 0.1%) within its sample. The rearrangement joins TRBV20-1 to TRBJ2-7; the D is unclear. The CDR3 totals 13 residues. V was pared by 0 bases and J by 3 bases, with 9 bases between. Germline V gene data show CDR1 as DFQATT and CDR2 as SNEGSKA (reference sequence). The CDR3 reads CSARDGSGYEQYF. The CDR3 bases are TGCAGTGCTAGAGATGGTTCGGGCTACGAGCAGTACTTC.

This clonotype turned up a few times. It may be a read error: a sequence one base away is much more abundant. The CDR3 DNA follows: TGTGCCAGCAGTTTAACACAGGGGCCCTACAGTGAGCAGTTCTTC. Its translation: CASSLTQGPYSEQFF. The chain couples TRBV27 to TRBJ2-1; 7 bases match TRBD1. The CDR3 length is 15 residues. CDR1 is MNHEY and CDR2 is SMNVEV in the germline V gene (reference sequence).

Relative to its sample, this clonotype is medium-sized. The chain couples TRBV9 to TRBJ2-7; D is ambiguous. V was trimmed by 4 bases and J by 6 bases, leaving 20 bases between them. The germline V gene encodes CDR1 SGDLS and CDR2 YYNGEE. This CDR3 contains 15 residues. This chain's CDR3 is CASSFNPTRRVEQYF. In nucleotides, the CDR3 is TGTGCCAGCAGCTTTAATCCCACACGGCGAGTCGAGCAGTACTTC.

Within the sample, this clonotype is medium-sized. This chain connects TRBV2 to TRBJ1-2; D is perhaps TRBD1 (6 bases). The germline V gene has CDR1 SNHLY and CDR2 FYNNEI. Trimming removed 8 bases from V and 1 base from J, with 11 bases in between. CDR3 length equals 13 residues. CDR3 DNA sequence: TGTGCCAGCCCCAGGGGATATAACTATGGCTACACCTTC. Protein product: CASPRGYNYGYTF.

The V and J genes are TRBV24-1 and TRBJ2-1; no reliable D call. CDR3 length: 11 amino acids. The V gene lost 9 bases and the J gene lost 6 bases, with 8 bases spanning the gap. Germline CDR1 reads KGHDR; CDR2 reads SFDVKD. In DNA, the CDR3 is TGTGCCACCGAGTATGGCAATGAGCAGTTCTTC. As protein: CATEYGNEQFF.

This clonotype is medium-sized in the sample. This rearrangement joins TRBV19 to TRBJ1-6; TRBD1 matches at 7 bases. The CDR3 loop spans 17 amino acids. Germline CDR1 reads LNHDA; CDR2 reads SQIVND (reference sequence). V dropped 0 bases and J dropped 0; count of bases not matched to a gene: 2. CDR3 nucleotides: TGTGCCAGTAGTATAGAGGGACAGAGCTCCTATAATTCACCCCTCCACTTT. Translating gives CASSIEGQSSYNSPLHF.

Within the sample, this clonotype is medium-sized. The chain combines TRBV2 with TRBJ2-1; 8 nucleotides line up with TRBD1. The germline V gene encodes CDR1 SNHLY and CDR2 FYNNEI. The V segment lost 4 bases and the J segment 7 bases; nucleotides outside the gene matches: 9. CDR3 length: 15 amino acids. The CDR3 nucleotides are TGTGCCAGCAGTGTAGTCGGACAGGGCAAAAATGAGCAGTTCTTC. Translating it yields CASSVVGQGKNEQFF.

The V call is TRBV29-1, the J call TRBJ2-3; 11 nucleotides agree with TRBD2. CDR3 length equals 19 residues. After removal of 3 bases from V and 1 base from J, the junction contained 15 bases not matched to a gene. Germline loops: CDR1 SQVTM, CDR2 ANQGSEA. CDR3 in DNA: TGCAGCGTTGATACGAAGTTGACTAGCGGGATTAAGGGCACAGATACGCAGTATTTT. Its protein is CSVDTKLTSGIKGTDTQYF.

This clonotype is categorized as medium-sized. The J gene is TRBJ2-3, the V gene TRBV19, with D possibly TRBD1 on 6 matching bases. This CDR3 has 14 amino acids. Germline V gene data show CDR1 as LNHDA and CDR2 as SQIVND (reference sequence). Between the trimmed V and J ends, which lost 3 bases and 5 bases, there was a span of 12 bases. This CDR3 reads CASSIWGHKDTQYF. In DNA form, the CDR3 reads TGTGCCAGTAGTATTTGGGGGCATAAAGATACGCAGTATTTT.

Remarks on this clonotype: A single base separates this from a much larger clone, so it may be a read error. This sequence joins TRBV12-3 or TRBV12-4 and TRBJ2-1; possibly TRBD2 for D (5 bases). This CDR3 contains 14 residues. CDR3 sequence: CASTFGSGYNEQSF. The CDR3 DNA sequence: TGTGCCAGCACATTTGGGAGCGGATACAATGAGCAGTCCTTC.

This clonotype is labeled as medium-sized. The chain uses TRBV7-2 and TRBJ2-3; 7 bases fit TRBD2. J gave up 5 bases and V 3 bases, and 14 bases lay outside the gene matches. CDR3 length: 17 residues. Germline lookup yields CDR1 SGHTA and CDR2 FQGNSA. The CDR3 spells CASSLDSSGSGEDTQYF. The DNA for the CDR3 is TGTGCCAGCAGCTTGGATTCTAGCGGCTCAGGCGAAGATACGCAGTATTTT.

This clonotype is medium-sized (0.01 to 0.1%). The chain carries TRBV19 and TRBJ1-5; no reliable D call. With 1 base removed from V and 6 bases from J, the gap between germline ends came to 4 bases. Germline V gene sequence: CDR1 LNHDA, CDR2 SQIVND (reference sequence). The CDR3 has 12 amino acids. The CDR3 is CASSIGGQPQHF. In nucleotides, the CDR3 is TGTGCCAGTAGTATAGGTGGTCAGCCCCAGCATTTT. Variable domain in full (rest from reference TRBV19 and TRBJ1-5): DGGITQSPKYLFRKEGQNVTLSCEQNLNHDAMYWYRQDPGQGLRLIYYSQIVNDFQKGDIAEGYSVSREKKESFPLTVTSAQKNPTAFYLCASSIGGQPQHFGDGTRLSIL.